This T cell receptor beta chain was retrieved from a study of blood T cell repertoires in COVID-19. The CDR3 sequence is 14 residues long. The germline V gene encodes CDR1 WNHNN and CDR2 SYGVQD (reference sequence). J gave up 11 bases and V 5 bases, and 5 bases lay outside the gene matches. The method was immunoSEQ multiplex PCR; TCRdb's version includes in-frame clones alone and lacks a portion of them. The sample holds roughly 200,000 clones; approximately 78% are singletons and the top ten take nearly 9.5%. Material: PBMCs or T cells enriched from blood (not recorded which). The V call is TRBV10-1, the J call TRBJ1-6, with 11 nucleotides matching TRBD1. This TCR was recovered from a man aged 40-49 years who had recovered from COVID-19. The CDR3 coding sequence is TGCGCCAGCAGTCACGGGACAGGGGGGCCACCCCTCCACTTT. Encoded protein: CASSHGTGGPPLHF.